This TCR beta chain comes out of a study of graft-versus-host responses after intestinal transplantation. Study-level background: The whole recipient group had anti-thymocyte globulin induction followed by tacrolimus and steroids for around three years.

With regard to this clone: What it binds is not known.

Trimming took 6 bases from V and 1 from J, leaving 9 bases between them. This CDR3 has 13 residues. Germline CDR1 reads SNHLY; CDR2 reads FYNNEI. Profiling relied on immunoSEQ multiplex PCR, and the TCRdb table lists in-frame clones only, not all of them. The sample lists roughly 100,000 clones, about 90% occurring once. The sequencing here drew on unstimulated CD4+ T cells sorted from spleen or lymph node cells, taken before intestinal transplant. The chain links TRBV2 to TRBJ2-5, with D possibly TRBD1 on 5 matching bases. The clonotype was recovered from a human donor who received an intestinal transplant. The CDR3 sequence: CASRMGRQETQYF. CDR3 nucleotide sequence: TGTGCCAGCAGAATGGGGCGCCAAGAGACCCAGTACTTC.